The present entry profiles one T cell receptor beta chain with its context. Its antigen is currently unknown. The method was immunoSEQ multiplex PCR; TCRdb's version includes in-frame clones alone and lacks a portion of them. In the table there are 56,000 or so clones, approximately 89% of which are singletons. The V segment lost 8 bases and the J segment 5 bases; nucleotides outside the gene matches: 9. Per germline, CDR1 MNHEY and CDR2 SVGAGI. The CDR3 runs 14 residues. This sample is drawn from a study of T cell responses to AZD1222 COVID-19 vaccine. Study results and limitations: Baseline seropositives among AZD1222 recipients totaled only five to seven.

The receptor comes from an adult in good health. The specimen was peripheral blood, collected on day 0 of AZD1222 vaccination. V and J are TRBV6-5 and TRBJ2-3; 8 bases fit TRBD2. The CDR3 nucleotides are TGTGCCAGCGGGGCGGCGGGAGGTGTAGATACGCAGTATTTT. Residues: CASGAAGGVDTQYF.